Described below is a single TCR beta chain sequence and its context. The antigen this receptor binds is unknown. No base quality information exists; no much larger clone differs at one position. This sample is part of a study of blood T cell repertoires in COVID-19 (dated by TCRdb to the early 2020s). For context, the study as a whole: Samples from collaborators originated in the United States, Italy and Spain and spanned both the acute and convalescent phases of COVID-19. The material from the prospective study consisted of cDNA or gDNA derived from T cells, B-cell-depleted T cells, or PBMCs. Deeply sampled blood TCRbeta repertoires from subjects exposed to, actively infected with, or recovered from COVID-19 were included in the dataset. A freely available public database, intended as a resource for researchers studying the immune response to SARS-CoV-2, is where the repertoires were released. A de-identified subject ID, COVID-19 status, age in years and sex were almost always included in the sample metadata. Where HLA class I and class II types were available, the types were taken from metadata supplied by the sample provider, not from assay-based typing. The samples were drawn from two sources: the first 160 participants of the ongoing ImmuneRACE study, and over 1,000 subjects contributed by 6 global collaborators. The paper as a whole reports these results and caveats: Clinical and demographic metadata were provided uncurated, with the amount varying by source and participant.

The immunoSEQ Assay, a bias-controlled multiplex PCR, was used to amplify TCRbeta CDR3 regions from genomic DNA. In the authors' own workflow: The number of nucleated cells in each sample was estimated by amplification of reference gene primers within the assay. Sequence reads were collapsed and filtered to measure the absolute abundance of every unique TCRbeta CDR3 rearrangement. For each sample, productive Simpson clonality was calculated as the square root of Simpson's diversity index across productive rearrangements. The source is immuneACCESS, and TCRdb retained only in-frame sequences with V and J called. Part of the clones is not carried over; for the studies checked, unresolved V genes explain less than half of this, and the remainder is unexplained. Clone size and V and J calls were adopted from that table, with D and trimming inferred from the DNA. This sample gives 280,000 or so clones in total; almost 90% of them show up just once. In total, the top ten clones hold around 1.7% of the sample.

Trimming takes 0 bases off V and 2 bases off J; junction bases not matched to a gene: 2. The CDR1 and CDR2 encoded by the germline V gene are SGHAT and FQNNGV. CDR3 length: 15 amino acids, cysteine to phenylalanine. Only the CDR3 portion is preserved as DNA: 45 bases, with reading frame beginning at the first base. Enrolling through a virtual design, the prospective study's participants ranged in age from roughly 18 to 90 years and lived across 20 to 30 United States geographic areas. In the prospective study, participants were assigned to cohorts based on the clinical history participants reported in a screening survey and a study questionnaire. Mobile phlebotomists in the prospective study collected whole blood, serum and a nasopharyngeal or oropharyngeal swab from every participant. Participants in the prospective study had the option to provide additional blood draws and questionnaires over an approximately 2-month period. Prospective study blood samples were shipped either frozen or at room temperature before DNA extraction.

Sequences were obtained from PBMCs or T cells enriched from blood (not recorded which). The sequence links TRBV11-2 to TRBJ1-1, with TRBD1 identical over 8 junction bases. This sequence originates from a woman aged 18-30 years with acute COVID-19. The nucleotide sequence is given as TGTGCCAGCAGCTTAGATCAGGGGGCTAACACTGAAGCTTTCTTT. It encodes CASSLDQGANTEAFF.